Listed below are T cell receptor beta chains from one sample, sequenced in a study of breast tumors, draining lymph nodes, adjacent tissues. TCRdb re-called the multiplex PCR reads with MiXCR, one entry per CDR3 protein. The table includes about 100,000 distinct CDR3 sequences, 20% to 25% detected once. Sequenced: axillary lymph node tissue. These receptors were obtained from a female donor with breast cancer. Some clones in this sample may be carry-over from other donors' samples. Both conserved end residues are part of each CDR3. The D gene is left open where the match is weak. Clone sizes are given selectively: once, few, many, or a class where the clone is expanded.

cdr3_nt: TGTGCCAGCAGCCCCACCCCGGGACTAGCGGGGACCGGGGAGCTGTTTTTT
cdr3_aa: CASSPTPGLAGTGELFF
d_call: TRBD2
clone_size: many
v_call: TRBV7-3
j_call: TRBJ2-2

cdr3_nt: TGTGCCAGTAGTATAGTAGTCGGTGAAATCAATCAGCCCCAGCATTTT
cdr3_aa: CASSIVVGEINQPQHF
d_call: .
clone_size: many
v_call: TRBV19
j_call: TRBJ1-5

cdr3_nt: TGTGCCAGCAGCTACGGAGCGGGAGCACGCAATGAGCAGTTCTTC
cdr3_aa: CASSYGAGARNEQFF
d_call: TRBD2
clone_size: many
v_call: TRBV7-9
j_call: TRBJ2-1

cdr3_nt: TGTGCCAGCAGCTTATCACCAGCGGACAATGAGCAGTTCTTC
cdr3_aa: CASSLSPADNEQFF
d_call: .
clone_size: many
v_call: TRBV11-1
j_call: TRBJ2-1

cdr3_nt: TGCAGCGTAGCGGGGGGCCTGGCCTACGAGCAGTACTTC
cdr3_aa: CSVAGGLAYEQYF
d_call: TRBD2
clone_size: .
v_call: TRBV29-1
j_call: TRBJ2-7

cdr3_nt: TGCAGTGCTAGCGATAGGCGGGGCGGATCCTACGAGCAGTACTTC
cdr3_aa: CSASDRRGGSYEQYF
d_call: .
clone_size: many
v_call: TRBV20-1
j_call: TRBJ2-7

cdr3_nt: TGTGCCAGCAGTTTGAACGCCAAAAACATTCAGTACTTC
cdr3_aa: CASSLNAKNIQYF
d_call: .
clone_size: few
v_call: TRBV6-2/TRBV6-3
j_call: TRBJ2-4

cdr3_nt: TGTGCCAGCTCACCAGCAGGGGATATCAGTCAGCCCCAGCATTTT
cdr3_aa: CASSPAGDISQPQHF
d_call: .
clone_size: few
v_call: TRBV18
j_call: TRBJ1-5

cdr3_nt: TGCAGTGCTCAGCCTGGAGTATTGGATGGCTACACCTTC
cdr3_aa: CSAQPGVLDGYTF
d_call: .
clone_size: many
v_call: TRBV20-1
j_call: TRBJ1-2

cdr3_nt: TGTGCCAGCAGCCTAGCGGGAGGAGTAGCAGATACGCAGTATTTT
cdr3_aa: CASSLAGGVADTQYF
d_call: TRBD2
clone_size: .
v_call: TRBV3-1
j_call: TRBJ2-3

cdr3_nt: TGCGCCAGCACCCAGGGGGACTCAGATACGCAGTATTTT
cdr3_aa: CASTQGDSDTQYF
d_call: .
clone_size: many
v_call: TRBV5-1
j_call: TRBJ2-3

cdr3_nt: TGTGCCAGCAGCCGAGGGACTAGCAGCACAGATACGCAGTATTTT
cdr3_aa: CASSRGTSSTDTQYF
d_call: TRBD2
clone_size: many
v_call: TRBV7-9
j_call: TRBJ2-3

cdr3_nt: TGTGCCACCAGTGACACGACAATTCGGGGCCTCACCGGGGAGCTGTTTTTT
cdr3_aa: CATSDTTIRGLTGELFF
d_call: .
clone_size: many
v_call: TRBV24-1
j_call: TRBJ2-2

cdr3_nt: TGTGCCAGCAGTTTACGGGGTACTAATCAGCCCCAGCATTTT
cdr3_aa: CASSLRGTNQPQHF
d_call: .
clone_size: .
v_call: TRBV27
j_call: TRBJ1-5

cdr3_nt: TGCAGCGTCCTTAGCGGGAGGGGGTCCTACAATGAGCAGTTCTTC
cdr3_aa: CSVLSGRGSYNEQFF
d_call: TRBD2
clone_size: many
v_call: TRBV29-1
j_call: TRBJ2-1

cdr3_nt: TGTGCCAGCAGCTTCCCTTTGGGGACAGGGGATTCCTCTGGGGCCAACGTCCTGACTTTC
cdr3_aa: CASSFPLGTGDSSGANVLTF
d_call: TRBD1
clone_size: few
v_call: TRBV5-6
j_call: TRBJ2-6

cdr3_nt: TGTGCCAGCAGCCCGGTGGGTGGGAGCAATCAGCCCCAGCATTTT
cdr3_aa: CASSPVGGSNQPQHF
d_call: .
clone_size: .
v_call: TRBV3-1
j_call: TRBJ1-5

cdr3_nt: TGTGCCAGCAGCCAAATGAGGACTAGCGGACACAATGAGCAGTTCTTC
cdr3_aa: CASSQMRTSGHNEQFF
d_call: TRBD2
clone_size: many
v_call: TRBV14
j_call: TRBJ2-1

cdr3_nt: TGTGCCTGCAGTACGCGTGGAACCTACGAGCAGTACTTC
cdr3_aa: CACSTRGTYEQYF
d_call: .
clone_size: .
v_call: TRBV7-8
j_call: TRBJ2-7

cdr3_nt: TGTGCCAGCAGACCGAGGACCCATGGGGGGCAAGAGACCCAGTACTTC
cdr3_aa: CASRPRTHGGQETQYF
d_call: .
clone_size: .
v_call: TRBV27
j_call: TRBJ2-5

cdr3_nt: TGTGCCAGTAGACCACCTGGGACAGGGACCTACAATGAGCAGTTCTTC
cdr3_aa: CASRPPGTGTYNEQFF
d_call: TRBD1
clone_size: many
v_call: TRBV19
j_call: TRBJ2-1

cdr3_nt: TGTGCCAGCAGCTTGGGTCCGGGGAAAGAGACCCAGTACTTC
cdr3_aa: CASSLGPGKETQYF
d_call: .
clone_size: many
v_call: TRBV5-4
j_call: TRBJ2-5

cdr3_nt: TGTGCCAGCAGTTTATTGGCCTTCAATCAGCCCCAGCATTTT
cdr3_aa: CASSLLAFNQPQHF
d_call: .
clone_size: .
v_call: TRBV28
j_call: TRBJ1-5

cdr3_nt: TGCGCCAGCAGCCAAGGGACAGACTATGGCTACACCTTC
cdr3_aa: CASSQGTDYGYTF
d_call: .
clone_size: many
v_call: TRBV4-1
j_call: TRBJ1-2

cdr3_nt: TGTGCCATCAGTGAGCCCACACGGGGATATACGCAGTATTTT
cdr3_aa: CAISEPTRGYTQYF
d_call: .
clone_size: many
v_call: TRBV10-3
j_call: TRBJ2-3

cdr3_nt: TGTGCCAGCAGTTCTGGGGACGACAATCAGCCCCAGCATTTT
cdr3_aa: CASSSGDDNQPQHF
d_call: .
clone_size: many
v_call: TRBV2
j_call: TRBJ1-5

cdr3_nt: TGTGCCAGCAGCCTCGGGGAGGGCGCTGAAGCTTTCTTT
cdr3_aa: CASSLGEGAEAFF
d_call: .
clone_size: .
v_call: TRBV7-3
j_call: TRBJ1-1

cdr3_nt: TGTGCCAGCAGTGATTTCGGCGACACCATATATTTT
cdr3_aa: CASSDFGDTIYF
d_call: .
clone_size: many
v_call: TRBV6-1
j_call: TRBJ1-3

cdr3_nt: TGTGCCAGCAGTACCCGGGGACAGGGTTCTCCTGGAAACACCATATATTTT
cdr3_aa: CASSTRGQGSPGNTIYF
d_call: TRBD1
clone_size: .
v_call: TRBV28
j_call: TRBJ1-3

cdr3_nt: TGCGCCACCGCGGGAGATCCAAATGAAAAACTGTTTTTT
cdr3_aa: CATAGDPNEKLFF
d_call: .
clone_size: many
v_call: TRBV4-1
j_call: TRBJ1-4

cdr3_nt: TGTGCCAGCAGACTGGAGGGCAGCTACTACACCTTC
cdr3_aa: CASRLEGSYYTF
d_call: .
clone_size: many
v_call: TRBV28
j_call: TRBJ1-2

cdr3_nt: TGCACCAGCAGCTTCTCCGCAAGTAATGAAAGACTGTTTTTT
cdr3_aa: CTSSFSASNERLFF
d_call: .
clone_size: .
v_call: TRBV5-1
j_call: TRBJ1-4

cdr3_nt: TGTGCCAGTAGTATCAACAGGGGTAGTGAAAAACTGTTTTTT
cdr3_aa: CASSINRGSEKLFF
d_call: TRBD1
clone_size: many
v_call: TRBV19
j_call: TRBJ1-4

cdr3_nt: TGTGCCAGCAGCTTCGACAGGGGGAACTATGGCTACACCTTC
cdr3_aa: CASSFDRGNYGYTF
d_call: TRBD1
clone_size: many
v_call: TRBV5-5
j_call: TRBJ1-2

cdr3_nt: TGCGCCAGCAGCCCCCCCCGGAGGAGTGGTGAAAAACTGTTTTTT
cdr3_aa: CASSPPRRSGEKLFF
d_call: .
clone_size: few
v_call: TRBV4-1
j_call: TRBJ1-4

cdr3_nt: TGCGCCAGCAGCCAAGAGGGCGAACAGGGGGCGGTTGCCGGGGAGCTGTTTTTT
cdr3_aa: CASSQEGEQGAVAGELFF
d_call: TRBD1
clone_size: many
v_call: TRBV4-1
j_call: TRBJ2-2

cdr3_nt: TGCAGTGCTAAGGCGGGTGGTTCCGCTACCTACAATGAGCAGTTCTTC
cdr3_aa: CSAKAGGSATYNEQFF
d_call: .
clone_size: many
v_call: TRBV20-1
j_call: TRBJ2-1

cdr3_nt: TGTGCCACCAGCAGAGAAGGGCTTACTGAGCAGTTCTTC
cdr3_aa: CATSREGLTEQFF
d_call: .
clone_size: many
v_call: TRBV15
j_call: TRBJ2-1

cdr3_nt: TGCAGTGCCGCGGGGACAGGATACTACGAGCAGTACTTC
cdr3_aa: CSAAGTGYYEQYF
d_call: TRBD1
clone_size: many
v_call: TRBV20-1
j_call: TRBJ2-7

cdr3_nt: TGTGCCAGTCGGAGTACAGGGAAGGCTAATGAAGAACTGTTTTTT
cdr3_aa: CASRSTGKANEELFF
d_call: .
clone_size: .
v_call: TRBV19
j_call: TRBJ1-4

cdr3_nt: TGTGCCAGCAGTTCCCGGAATACGGGTGAAAAACTGTTTTTT
cdr3_aa: CASSSRNTGEKLFF
d_call: .
clone_size: .
v_call: TRBV28
j_call: TRBJ1-4

cdr3_nt: TGTGCCAGCAGCTTCTACCGACTAGCGGGGACCGGGGAGCTGTTTTTT
cdr3_aa: CASSFYRLAGTGELFF
d_call: TRBD2
clone_size: few
v_call: TRBV13
j_call: TRBJ2-2

cdr3_nt: TGTGCCAGCAGCCAGGGACAGGGGCGTGAAAAACTGTTTTTT
cdr3_aa: CASSQGQGREKLFF
d_call: TRBD1
clone_size: .
v_call: TRBV7-9
j_call: TRBJ1-4

cdr3_nt: TGCGCCAGCAGCCCCCTGGGCCGATATGGCTACACCTTC
cdr3_aa: CASSPLGRYGYTF
d_call: .
clone_size: many
v_call: TRBV4-1
j_call: TRBJ1-2

cdr3_nt: TGTGCCAGCAGTTTCGGGCTGCTGGATGAAAAACTGTTTTTT
cdr3_aa: CASSFGLLDEKLFF
d_call: .
clone_size: .
v_call: TRBV28
j_call: TRBJ1-4

cdr3_nt: TGTGCCAGCAGCTTCGACAGGGGGCCCAATTCACCCCTCCACTTT
cdr3_aa: CASSFDRGPNSPLHF
d_call: TRBD1
clone_size: many
v_call: TRBV7-6
j_call: TRBJ1-6

cdr3_nt: TGTGCCAGCAGTTTCCATGGCCTAGCGGATAGCACAGATACGCAGTATTTT
cdr3_aa: CASSFHGLADSTDTQYF
d_call: TRBD2
clone_size: .
v_call: TRBV28
j_call: TRBJ2-3

cdr3_nt: TGTGCCAGCAGCTTAAACCCCGGACAAAGCACAGATACGCAGTATTTT
cdr3_aa: CASSLNPGQSTDTQYF
d_call: .
clone_size: .
v_call: TRBV7-3
j_call: TRBJ2-3

cdr3_nt: TGTGCCAGCAGCGTAGACGCGGGGGGGCGAAACTATGGCTACACCTTC
cdr3_aa: CASSVDAGGRNYGYTF
d_call: .
clone_size: many
v_call: TRBV9
j_call: TRBJ1-2

cdr3_nt: TGTGCCACCAGTGACACCTGGAGAGGCGAGCAGTACTTC
cdr3_aa: CATSDTWRGEQYF
d_call: .
clone_size: many
v_call: TRBV24-1
j_call: TRBJ2-7

cdr3_nt: TGTGCCAGCAGCTTTGAGGGAGGATCCTACGAGCAGTACTTC
cdr3_aa: CASSFEGGSYEQYF
d_call: .
clone_size: many
v_call: TRBV7-9
j_call: TRBJ2-7

cdr3_nt: TGTGCCAGCAGCTTAGCGCCCGGGAGCGAGCAGTACTTC
cdr3_aa: CASSLAPGSEQYF
d_call: .
clone_size: many
v_call: TRBV7-6
j_call: TRBJ2-7

cdr3_nt: TGTGCCAGCTCACCACCGGAGCGGCTGGAGCAGTACTTC
cdr3_aa: CASSPPERLEQYF
d_call: .
clone_size: many
v_call: TRBV18
j_call: TRBJ2-7

cdr3_nt: TGTGCCAGCCTCAGGGGATCTAGTGGCTACACCTTC
cdr3_aa: CASLRGSSGYTF
d_call: .
clone_size: many
v_call: TRBV6-1
j_call: TRBJ1-2

cdr3_nt: TGTGCCAGCAGCCAAGTGCTGGGGAGGGGGGAGACCCAGTACTTC
cdr3_aa: CASSQVLGRGETQYF
d_call: .
clone_size: many
v_call: TRBV3-1
j_call: TRBJ2-5

cdr3_nt: TGTGCCAGTAGTGCGCCGGGACAGGGGTCGGGATACGAGCAGTACTTC
cdr3_aa: CASSAPGQGSGYEQYF
d_call: TRBD1
clone_size: many
v_call: TRBV19
j_call: TRBJ2-7

cdr3_nt: TGTGCCAGCAGCACCGGGACTAGCGCGCACAATGAGCAGTTCTTC
cdr3_aa: CASSTGTSAHNEQFF
d_call: TRBD2
clone_size: many
v_call: TRBV6-5
j_call: TRBJ2-1

cdr3_nt: TGTGCCAGCAAGGGACAGGGGATTCTCTATGGCTACACCTTC
cdr3_aa: CASKGQGILYGYTF
d_call: TRBD1
clone_size: many
v_call: TRBV6-1
j_call: TRBJ1-2

cdr3_nt: TGCGCCAGCAGTCGACTACCGGGACAAGCTTCGGAGACCCAGTACTTC
cdr3_aa: CASSRLPGQASETQYF
d_call: .
clone_size: many
v_call: TRBV10-2
j_call: TRBJ2-5